The present T cell receptor (beta chain) was sequenced within a study of Tregs in tolerant kidney transplant recipients (dated by TCRdb to the late 2010s). Regarding the study in general: Before combined kidney and bone marrow transplantation, this study identified donor-specific regulatory T cells using TCRbeta sequencing and then followed those same cells after transplant. TCRbeta repertoire sequencing was used in a few healthy controls to compare several ways of expanding Tregs specific for an allogeneic donor. Points the paper makes about the study in general: The most biologically relevant and donor-specific TCRbeta repertoire appeared to be identified by expanding Tregs with activated donor B cells. Biological reproducibility was not examined directly, but technical replication error appeared to be minimal. The study was constrained by small patient numbers, and validation of the findings is required in larger populations and under other immunosuppression protocols.

Genomic DNA was extracted from sorted cells with the QIAGEN DNeasy Blood and Tissue Kit for TCRbeta CDR3 sequencing. High-throughput TCRbeta CDR3 sequencing, including PCR amplification with bias correction and internal controls, was performed commercially through immunoSEQ. Regarding the original processing steps: A unique productive TCRbeta sequence was defined by the CDR3 nucleotide sequence when primers matched, and otherwise by the CDR3 amino acid sequence together with the Vbeta and Jbeta genes. To correct for sorting error, sequences found in more than one sorted population at a frequency ratio of 2:1 or less were discarded, and the remaining shared sequences were assigned to the population with the higher frequency. Donor-reactive sequences were defined as at least 5-fold expanded in CFSE-low cells versus unstimulated cells, with frequency of at least 0.01% in CFSE-low cells. Repertoire divergence was quantified by Jensen-Shannon divergence calculated from the top 100 TCRbeta sequences ranked by frequency. For samples with multiple sequencing runs, sorting error was corrected separately for each run before the runs were pooled. Sourced from immuneACCESS, this table was stored by TCRdb with only in-frame sequences that have V and J called. A share of the clones is absent; for the studies checked, an unresolved V gene accounts for under half, and the remainder has no known explanation. V, J and clone size are taken as reported in that table, and D and trimming were inferred from the DNA itself. In all, the sample holds about 14,000 clones, and more than 90% of those were seen once. 10% to 15% of the sample is in the top ten clones.

Unstimulated Tregs (CD4+CD25+CD127-), CD4+ non-Tregs (CD4+CD25-), CD4 and CD8 cells were FACS-sorted from thawed PBMCs. Healthy control blood was obtained either as purchased buffy coats or from healthy volunteers. Healthy control blood was processed by Ficoll density gradient to PBMCs and cryopreserved; patient PBMCs were collected before and after transplant. With regard to this clone: The antigen it recognizes is unknown. Nothing much larger sits one base from this clone, and base qualities are not available.

The germline V gene (reference sequence) provides CDR1 PRHDT and CDR2 FYEKMQ. Its CDR3 holds 14 amino acids, cysteine through phenylalanine. The entry retains the CDR3 DNA only, 42 bases that are in frame from base 1. Trimming takes 1 base from V and 5 bases from J, and the germline ends sit 12 bases apart. Material for sequencing was CD8+ T cells from blood. This chain is built from TRBV13 and TRBJ2-7; the D gene identity is not certain. The sequence was obtained from a human donor in good health. The nucleotide sequence is given as TGTGCCAGCAGCTTAGACGGAATAGCCCACGAGCAGTACTTC. This gives the protein CASSLDGIAHEQYF.